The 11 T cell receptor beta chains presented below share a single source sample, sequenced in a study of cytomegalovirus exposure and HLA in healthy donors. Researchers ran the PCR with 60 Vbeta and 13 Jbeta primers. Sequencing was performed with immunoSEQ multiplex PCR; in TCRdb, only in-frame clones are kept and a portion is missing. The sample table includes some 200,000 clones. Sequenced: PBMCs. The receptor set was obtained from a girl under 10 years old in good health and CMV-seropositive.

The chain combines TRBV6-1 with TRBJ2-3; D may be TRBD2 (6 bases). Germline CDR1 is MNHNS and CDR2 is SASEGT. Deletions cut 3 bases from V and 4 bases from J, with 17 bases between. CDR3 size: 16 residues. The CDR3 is CASSDGIGGRADTQYF. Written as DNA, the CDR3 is TGTGCCAGCAGTGATGGGATTGGAGGGCGCGCAGATACGCAGTATTTT.

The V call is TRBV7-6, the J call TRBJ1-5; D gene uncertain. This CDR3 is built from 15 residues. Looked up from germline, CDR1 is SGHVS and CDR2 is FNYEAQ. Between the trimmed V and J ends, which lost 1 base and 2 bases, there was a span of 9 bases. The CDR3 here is CASSLGPEGNQPQHF. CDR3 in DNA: TGTGCCAGCAGCTTAGGGCCCGAAGGCAATCAGCCCCAGCATTTT.

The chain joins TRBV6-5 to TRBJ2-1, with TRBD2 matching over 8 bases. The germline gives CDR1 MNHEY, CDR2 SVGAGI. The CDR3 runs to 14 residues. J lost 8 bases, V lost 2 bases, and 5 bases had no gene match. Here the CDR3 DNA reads TGTGCCAGCAGTTACGCCCATAGCGGGGATGAGCAGTTCTTC. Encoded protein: CASSYAHSGDEQFF.

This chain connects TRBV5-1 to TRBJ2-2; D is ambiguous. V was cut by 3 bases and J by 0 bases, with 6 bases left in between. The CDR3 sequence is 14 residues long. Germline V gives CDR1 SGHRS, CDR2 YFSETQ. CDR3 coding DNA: TGCGCCAGCAGCTCAATAGCGAACACCGGGGAGCTGTTTTTT. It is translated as CASSSIANTGELFF.

CDR3 bases: TGCGCCAGCAGCTTGGAACTAGCGGGAGCATTAAGTAGGAATGAGCAGTTCTTC. This translates into CASSLELAGALSRNEQFF. V usage is TRBV5-1 and J usage is TRBJ2-1, with TRBD2 identical over 11 bases. Germline V gene lookup returns CDR1 SGHRS and CDR2 YFSETQ. V dropped 0 bases and J dropped 7; count of bases not matched to a gene: 12. This CDR3 has 18 residues.

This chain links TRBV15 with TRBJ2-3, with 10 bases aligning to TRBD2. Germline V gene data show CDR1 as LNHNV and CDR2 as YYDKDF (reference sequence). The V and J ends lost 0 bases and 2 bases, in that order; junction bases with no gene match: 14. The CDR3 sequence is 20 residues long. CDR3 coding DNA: TGTGCCACCAGCAGAGATCTAGCGGGAGATTGGGGGTTTTCCACAGATACGCAGTATTTT. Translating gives CATSRDLAGDWGFSTDTQYF.

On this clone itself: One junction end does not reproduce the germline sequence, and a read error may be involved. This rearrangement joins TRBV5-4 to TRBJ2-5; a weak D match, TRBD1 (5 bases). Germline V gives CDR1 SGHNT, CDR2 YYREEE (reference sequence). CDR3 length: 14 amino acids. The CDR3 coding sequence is TGTGCCAGCAGCTTAGTAGGGGTCGGAGAGACTCAGTACTTC. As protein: CASSLVGVGETQYF.

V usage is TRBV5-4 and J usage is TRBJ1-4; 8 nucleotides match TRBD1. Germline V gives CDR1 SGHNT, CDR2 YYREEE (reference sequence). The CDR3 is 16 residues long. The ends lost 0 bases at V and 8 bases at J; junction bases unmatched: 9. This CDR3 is CASSLGPGQEYEKLFF. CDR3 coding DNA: TGTGCCAGCAGCTTGGGTCCGGGACAGGAGTACGAAAAACTGTTTTTT.

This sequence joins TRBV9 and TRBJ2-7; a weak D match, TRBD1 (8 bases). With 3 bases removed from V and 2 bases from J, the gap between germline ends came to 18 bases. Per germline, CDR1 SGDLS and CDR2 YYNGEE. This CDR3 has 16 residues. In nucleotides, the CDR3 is TGTGCCAGCAGCGCCGGGGGGCAGGGGGCGGCCTACGAGCAGTACTTC. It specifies CASSAGGQGAAYEQYF.

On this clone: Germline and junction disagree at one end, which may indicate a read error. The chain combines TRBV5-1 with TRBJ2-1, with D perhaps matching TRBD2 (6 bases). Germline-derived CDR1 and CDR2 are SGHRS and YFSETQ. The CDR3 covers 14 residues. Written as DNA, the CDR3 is TGCGCCAGCAGCTTGGGGGACTCCAACAATGAGCAGTTCTTC. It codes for CASSLGDSNNEQFF.

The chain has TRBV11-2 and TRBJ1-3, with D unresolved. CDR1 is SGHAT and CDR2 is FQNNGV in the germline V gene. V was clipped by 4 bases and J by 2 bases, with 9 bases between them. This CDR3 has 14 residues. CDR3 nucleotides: TGTGCCAGCAGCTCATTCAGAACTGGAAACACCATATATTTT. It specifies CASSSFRTGNTIYF.